One sample yielded the 10 T cell receptor beta chains listed below, sequenced in a study of blood T cells in healthy people across ages. A second 7 to 11 cycle PCR used barcoded and J-beta primers. MiXCR, run by TCRdb on the 5' RACE reads, gives a single entry per CDR3 protein. The sample lists approximately 810,000 distinct CDR3 sequences; 25% to 35% were seen once. The sequenced sample was blood. These receptors came from an elderly woman in good health.

As to this clonotype: A read error may produce the germline difference seen at one junction end. The rearrangement links TRBV7-6 to TRBJ2-4; D is perhaps TRBD1 (6 bases). This CDR3 is 13 amino acids long. Germline V gives CDR1 SGHVS, CDR2 FNYEAQ. The CDR3 spells CACSLYRESIQYF. The CDR3 bases are TGTGCCTGCAGCTTATACAGGGAGAGCATTCAGTACTTC.

The rearrangement joins TRBV24-1 to TRBJ2-2; 9 nucleotides agree with TRBD1. V gave up 12 bases and J gave up 5 bases; unmatched junction bases: 6. The CDR3 covers 13 residues. Per the germline V gene, CDR1 is KGHDR and CDR2 is SFDVKD. The DNA of the CDR3 is TGTGCCGCTAAGACAGGGGGAACCGGGGAGCTGTTTTTT. Residues: CAAKTGGTGELFF.

This clonotype was counted ten times or more. This chain links TRBV7-2 with TRBJ1-2, with 7 bases that match TRBD1. This CDR3 has 13 residues. CDR1 is SGHTA, CDR2 FQGNSA, per germline. V lost 5 bases, J lost 8 bases, and 8 bases stayed unmatched. The CDR3 nucleotides are TGTGCCAGCAGCGCGGACAGGAGGGAGGGCTACACCTTC. As protein: CASSADRREGYTF.

Concerning this clonotype itself: Its ends do not fully match the called genes, so a read error is possible. The chain links TRBV2 to TRBJ2-1; D remains ambiguous. CDR3 length: 13 residues. The V gene's germline CDR1 is SNHLY and CDR2 FYNNEI. For the CDR3, the DNA is TGTGCCAGCAAGATTCGCCTCTACAAAGAGCAGTTCTTC. Protein: CASKIRLYKEQFF.

This chain links TRBV4-1 with TRBJ2-1; 7 bases map to TRBD2. The tail of the sequence fits TRBJ2-7 better, so the J call may be wrong. This CDR3 comprises 15 residues. Germline CDR1 and CDR2: MGHRA and YSYEKL. In DNA, the CDR3 is TGCGCCAGCAGCCATCCTAGCGGCTCCTACAATGAGCAGTACTTC. This codes for CASSHPSGSYNEQYF.

The sample holds a few counts of this clonotype. The CDR3 loop is CASSPLSSNQPQHF. As DNA, the CDR3 is TGTGCCAGCAGCCCACTCTCGAGCAATCAGCCCCAGCATTTT. The chain employs TRBV6-6 and TRBJ1-5; D remains ambiguous. Trimming cost V 6 bases and J 1 base, with 10 bases left between them. This CDR3 has 14 amino acids. CDR1 and CDR2 (germline): MNHNY, SVGAGI (reference sequence).

The V and J genes are TRBV3-1 and TRBJ2-3; D possibly corresponds to TRBD2 (7 bases). V was cut by 1 base and J by 1 base, with 12 bases left in between. Germline V gene data show CDR1 as LGHDT and CDR2 as YNNKEL (reference sequence). The CDR3 is 16 amino acids. The CDR3 sequence: CASSQVTGGRTDTQYF. For the CDR3, the DNA is TGTGCCAGCAGCCAAGTTACGGGGGGCCGCACAGATACGCAGTATTTT.

This clonotype was counted at least ten times. The chain uses TRBV10-3 and TRBJ2-7, with TRBD2 matching 7 bases. Losses at the gene ends were 10 bases for V and 4 bases for J; bases not matched to a gene: 13. This CDR3 is 14 amino acids long. Germline V lookup: CDR1 ENHRY, CDR2 SYGVKD. The CDR3 bases are TGTGCCACCAGAGGCGGGGAGGGCAGTTACGAGCAGTACTTC. Residues: CATRGGEGSYEQYF.

Notes on this clonotype: This may be a read error, as it is one base from a much larger clone. V gene TRBV5-1 combines with J gene TRBJ2-5; 7 bases are a match to TRBD2. This CDR3 spans 17 amino acids. V lost 0 bases and J lost 4; bases outside the gene matches: 12. Germline CDR1 and CDR2: SGHRS and YFSETQ. CDR3 region: CASSLDPGLGAGETQYF. DNA for the CDR3: TGCGCCAGCAGCTTGGACCCCGGACTAGGGGCGGGAGAGACCCAGTACTTC.

The chain has TRBV7-8 and TRBJ1-1; no clear D. The CDR3 spans 18 residues. From germline, CDR1 is SGHVS and CDR2 FQNEAQ. Trimming stripped 3 bases from V and 0 bases from J, with 20 bases between. The CDR3 reads CASSFSRGWEGLNTEAFF. The CDR3 region has the DNA TGTGCCAGCAGCTTTAGTAGAGGGTGGGAGGGTTTGAACACTGAAGCTTTCTTT.